This is a list of T cell receptor beta chains from one sample in a study of identical twins. TCRdb ran MiXCR on the 5' RACE reads and lists one entry per CDR3 protein. The sample has 450,000 to 650,000 distinct CDR3 sequences; around 9.6% are singletons. In addition, the sample was reused for a study of yellow fever vaccine responses in identical twins.

Material for sequencing was PBMCs. These receptors came from a woman between 18 and 29 years old in good health. Each CDR3 is given with its conserved first and last residue. D genes are given only for firm matches. Clone size is shown for a subset of rows, as once, few, many or a class of expanded clone.

many	TRBV2	.	TRBJ1-1	CASSTQGRANTEAFF	TGTGCCAGCAGTACCCAGGGGCGGGCGAACACTGAAGCTTTCTTT
few	TRBV27	.	TRBJ2-7	CASSWGDPYEQYF	TGTGCCAGCAGTTGGGGGGATCCCTACGAGCAGTACTTC
.	TRBV20-1	TRBD2	TRBJ2-7	CSATPEMGGRRYEQYF	TGCAGTGCGACGCCTGAGATGGGCGGGAGAAGATACGAGCAGTACTTC
many	TRBV20-1	TRBD1	TRBJ2-5	CSASNRGAGTQYF	TGCAGTGCTAGTAACAGGGGGGCAGGGACCCAGTACTTC
.	TRBV5-1	.	TRBJ2-1	CASSLVEGGPGVEQFF	TGCGCCAGCAGCTTGGTCGAGGGGGGTCCTGGTGTTGAGCAGTTCTTC
many	TRBV20-1	.	TRBJ2-1	CSARASGAIIYNEQFF	TGCAGTGCTAGAGCATCGGGGGCCATAATCTACAATGAGCAGTTCTTC
few	TRBV7-8	TRBD2	TRBJ2-1	CASGTLAALSSYNEQFF	TGTGCCAGCGGTACCCTAGCGGCCTTGAGCTCCTACAATGAGCAGTTCTTC
few	TRBV28	.	TRBJ2-4	CASRGAGQFENIQYF	TGTGCCAGCAGGGGAGCGGGACAGTTTGAAAACATTCAGTACTTC
few	TRBV11-2	.	TRBJ2-7	CASSLEGGKNTYEQYF	TGTGCCAGCAGCTTAGAGGGGGGAAAGAATACCTACGAGCAGTACTTC
few	TRBV24-1	.	TRBJ2-3	CATSEGGRTQYF	TGTGCCACCAGTGAGGGGGGGCGTACGCAGTATTTT
many	TRBV6-5	.	TRBJ2-2	CASSYEDSANTGELFF	TGTGCCAGCAGTTACGAAGACAGCGCGAACACCGGGGAGCTGTTTTTT
once	TRBV6-6	.	TRBJ1-1	CASYFWTEAFF	TGTGCCAGCTACTTTTGGACTGAAGCTTTCTTT
few	TRBV12-3/TRBV12-4	.	TRBJ2-1	CASSLSVAMGEQFF	TGTGCCAGCAGTTTATCGGTAGCAATGGGGGAGCAGTTCTTC
.	TRBV20-1	TRBD2	TRBJ2-1	CSARMILPGTSGRDSYNEQFF	TGCAGTGCTCGCATGATCTTACCCGGGACTAGCGGGAGAGACTCCTACAATGAGCAGTTCTTC
.	TRBV9	.	TRBJ2-6	CASSVRRGGTGNTGANVLTF	TGTGCCAGCAGCGTACGACGGGGGGGGACAGGTAACACTGGGGCCAACGTCCTGACTTTC
.	TRBV28	.	TRBJ2-3	CASSLPPSVTDTQYF	TGTGCCAGCAGTTTACCCCCCAGCGTCACAGATACGCAGTATTTT
many	TRBV28	TRBD2	TRBJ2-5	CASSSSGLAGGNQETQYF	TGTGCCAGCAGTTCCTCGGGACTAGCGGGGGGAAACCAAGAGACCCAGTACTTC
few	TRBV20-1	TRBD1	TRBJ2-1	CSARSSRQGYNEQFF	TGCAGTGCTAGATCATCGCGACAGGGGTACAATGAGCAGTTCTTC
.	TRBV12-3/TRBV12-4	TRBD1	TRBJ2-6	CASSSNRDSHATNVLTF	TGTGCCAGCAGTTCGAACCGGGACAGCCACGCGACCAACGTCCTGACTTTC
few	TRBV3-1	.	TRBJ1-5	CASSQDVWGLQPQHF	TGTGCCAGCAGCCAAGATGTCTGGGGGCTTCAGCCCCAGCATTTT
few	TRBV29-1	.	TRBJ1-2	CSVASRGWGGYTF	TGCAGCGTTGCGAGCAGGGGATGGGGTGGCTACACCTTC
.	TRBV5-1	.	TRBJ1-4	CASSVGTAMTNEKLFF	TGCGCCAGCAGCGTAGGGACGGCGATGACTAATGAAAAACTGTTTTTT
many	TRBV10-3	.	TRBJ1-4	CAIREDRGIGDEKLFF	TGTGCCATCAGGGAGGACCGTGGGATCGGTGATGAAAAACTGTTTTTT
.	TRBV3-1	.	TRBJ2-7	CASSLRADFSSYEQYF	TGTGCCAGCAGCCTAAGGGCCGATTTCTCCTCCTACGAGCAGTACTTC
many	TRBV20-1	TRBD1	TRBJ2-7	CSARTGTYEQYF	TGCAGTGCGCGGACAGGTACCTACGAGCAGTACTTC
few	TRBV29-1	.	TRBJ2-7	CSVASESSYEQYF	TGCAGCGTTGCGTCTGAGAGCTCCTACGAGCAGTACTTC
few	TRBV10-3	TRBD2	TRBJ2-4	CAIRDYRSDIQYF	TGTGCCATCCGGGACTACCGAAGTGACATTCAGTACTTC
.	TRBV29-1	.	TRBJ2-7	CSVAGTPSGYEQYF	TGCAGCGTTGCCGGGACACCTTCCGGTTACGAGCAGTACTTC
.	TRBV6-2/TRBV6-3	TRBD1	TRBJ2-7	CASKRDRAAYEQYF	TGTGCCAGCAAACGGGACAGGGCGGCCTACGAGCAGTACTTC
many	TRBV29-1	.	TRBJ1-1	CSVEDEGHWNTEAFF	TGCAGCGTTGAGGACGAGGGACACTGGAACACTGAAGCTTTCTTT
few	TRBV29-1	TRBD1	TRBJ2-7	CSVEMRQGAAGLYEQYF	TGCAGCGTTGAGATGCGCCAGGGGGCCGCCGGTTTATACGAGCAGTACTTC
few	TRBV7-8	TRBD1	TRBJ1-6	CASSTMGQGVSPLHF	TGTGCCAGCAGCACCATGGGACAGGGGGTTTCACCCCTCCACTTT
few	TRBV18	.	TRBJ1-5	CASSPPGLLRDQPQHF	TGTGCCAGCTCACCGCCGGGACTCCTTCGGGATCAGCCCCAGCATTTT
.	TRBV24-1	TRBD2	TRBJ2-1	CATSDLRRGGAGNEQFF	TGTGCCACCAGTGATTTGCGCCGCGGGGGGGCCGGGAATGAGCAGTTCTTC
.	TRBV7-7	TRBD2	TRBJ2-1	CASSLAGTVNYNEQFF	TGTGCTAGCAGCTTAGCGGGGACCGTAAACTACAATGAGCAGTTCTTC
many	TRBV29-1	TRBD1	TRBJ2-4	CSVADRGDIQYF	TGCAGCGTTGCGGACAGGGGTGACATTCAGTACTTC
many	TRBV29-1	TRBD1	TRBJ1-4	CSVFHRGREEKLFF	TGCAGCGTTTTTCACAGGGGACGGGAAGAAAAACTGTTTTTT
few	TRBV5-1	.	TRBJ2-7	CASSFQVSYEQYF	TGCGCCAGCAGCTTCCAGGTCTCCTACGAGCAGTACTTC
.	TRBV5-1	.	TRBJ2-7	CASSLEGDIPFQFYEQYF	TGCGCCAGCAGCTTGGAGGGTGACATCCCATTCCAATTCTACGAGCAGTACTTC